These 26 T cell receptor beta chains came from one sample sequenced in a study of response to subunit inactivated influenza vaccine. One entry per CDR3 protein results from TCRdb running MiXCR on the RT-PCR reads. The repertoire includes about 520,000 distinct CDR3 sequences, around 7.9% of them detected once, and approximately 14% sits in the top ten. The material sequenced was PBMCs from blood, taken about 24 months after vaccination. These receptors were collected from a man aged 45-69 years who received an inactivated influenza vaccine.

This clonotype appeared many times. The gene calls are TRBV20-1 and TRBJ2-7, with 10 bases lining up with TRBD1. This CDR3 is 13 amino acids long. Germline V gene lookup returns CDR1 DFQATT and CDR2 SNEGSKA (reference sequence). V trimming: 1 base; J trimming: 4 bases; junction bases outside the gene matches: 1. CDR3 protein: CSARGTGGYEQYF. The CDR3 nucleotides are TGCAGTGCTAGAGGGACAGGGGGTTACGAGCAGTACTTC.

This clonotype was seen more than once but under ten times. CDR3 sequence: CASSLVLGYSPLHF. In DNA form, the CDR3 reads TGTGCCAGCAGCTTAGTCTTGGGTTATTCACCCCTCCACTTT. The chain carries TRBV7-2 and TRBJ1-6; D not resolved. CDR3 length: 14 amino acids. CDR1 and CDR2 (germline): SGHTA, FQGNSA. V gave up 1 base and J gave up 8 bases, with 9 bases separating them.

The rearrangement joins TRBV7-3 to TRBJ2-1, with unresolved D. The germline V gene has CDR1 SGHTA and CDR2 FQGTGA. The CDR3 consists of 14 residues. V dropped 3 bases and J dropped 5 bases, with 11 bases sitting between them. This chain's CDR3 is CASSLLPANNEQFF. The CDR3 region has the DNA TGTGCCAGCAGCTTGTTGCCGGCGAACAATGAGCAGTTCTTC.

In its sample, this clonotype was seen many times. The J gene is TRBJ2-3, the V gene TRBV7-2; D not resolved. The V and J ends lost 3 bases and 2 bases respectively, with 9 bases between them. CDR1 is SGHTA, CDR2 FQGNSA, per germline. The CDR3 covers 14 residues. This CDR3 is CASSFTTLTDTQYF. In DNA, the CDR3 is TGTGCCAGCAGCTTCACAACACTCACAGATACGCAGTATTTT.

There are many counts of this clonotype. This chain uses TRBV11-2 with TRBJ2-7; D ambiguous. The V gene lost 1 base and the J gene lost 5 bases, with 6 bases spanning the gap. Germline-derived CDR1 and CDR2 are SGHAT and FQNNGV. The CDR3 totals 12 residues. CDR3 region: CASSLAIDEQYF. The CDR3, as DNA: TGTGCCAGCAGCTTAGCAATAGACGAGCAGTACTTC.

This clonotype was seen a few times. The chain is built from TRBV6-1 and TRBJ1-2; the D gene is possibly TRBD1 (5 bases). The V gene's germline CDR1 is MNHNS and CDR2 SASEGT. V lost 6 bases and J 0 bases, leaving 14 bases between the germline ends. This CDR3 has 15 amino acids. The DNA of the CDR3 is TGTGCCAGCAGAGGTAGCGGGGGAGCTAACTATGGCTACACCTTC. Amino acids: CASRGSGGANYGYTF.

This clonotype occurred many times. The V and J genes are TRBV28 and TRBJ2-2; 10 bases line up with TRBD2. Trimming took 4 bases from V and 3 from J; bases not matched to a gene: 5. The CDR3 is made up of 16 amino acids. CDR1 and CDR2 from the germline V gene are MDHEN and SYDVKM. CDR3 nucleotide sequence: TGTGCCAGCAGTTCCCCGAGCGGGAGGGACACCGGGGAGCTGTTTTTT. Residues: CASSSPSGRDTGELFF.

This clonotype was seen a few times. The CDR3 DNA sequence: TGCGCCAGCAGCTTGGCCATCAGTTCGGGGGAGCAGTACTTC. Translated: CASSLAISSGEQYF. The chain recombines TRBV5-1 with TRBJ2-7; D might be TRBD2 (5 bases). The V and J ends lost 0 bases and 7 bases respectively, with 14 bases between them. The CDR3 extends over 14 amino acids. The germline V gene has CDR1 SGHRS and CDR2 YFSETQ.

A few counts support this clonotype. The CDR3 DNA follows: TGTGCCAGCAGCTTCCGGGCCCTAGGGAACACCATATATTTT. Translated, it gives CASSFRALGNTIYF. The chain has TRBV7-9 and TRBJ1-3, with D hard to call. With 3 bases removed from V and 7 bases from J, the gap between germline ends came to 13 bases. The CDR3 totals 14 residues. Germline CDR1 and CDR2: SEHNR and FQNEAQ (reference sequence).

In its sample, this clonotype was seen many times. The chain uses TRBV5-1 and TRBJ2-1; 13 bases align to TRBD2. The CDR3 runs 15 residues. Germline assignment: CDR1 SGHRS and CDR2 YFSETQ. With V trimmed by 4 bases and J by 9 bases, 7 bases remained unmatched. CDR3 residues: CASSTSGLAGVEQFF. Here the CDR3 DNA reads TGCGCCAGCAGCACTAGTGGACTAGCGGGGGTTGAGCAGTTCTTC.

The CDR3 sequence: CSAREPGQGYNEQFF. The CDR3, as DNA: TGCAGTGCTAGAGAACCGGGACAGGGTTACAATGAGCAGTTCTTC. This chain links TRBV20-1 with TRBJ2-1; 9 nucleotides match TRBD1. Per the germline V gene, CDR1 is DFQATT and CDR2 is SNEGSKA (reference sequence). This CDR3 region has 15 residues. With V trimmed by 0 bases and J by 4 bases, 4 bases remained unmatched.

This sequence joins TRBV15 and TRBJ1-5; the D is unclear. CDR3 length: 10 amino acids. Germline V CDR1 and CDR2: LNHNV, YYDKDF (reference sequence). V was clipped by 7 bases and J by 5 bases, with 3 bases between them. CDR3 nucleotide sequence: TGTGCCACCACTGATCAGCCCCAGCATTTT. Protein product: CATTDQPQHF. Complete variable domain (other parts from reference TRBV15 and TRBJ1-5): DAMVIQNPRYQVTQFGKPVTLSCSQTLNHNVMYWYQQKSSQAPKLLFHYYDKDFNNEADTPDNFQSRRPNTSFCFLDIRSPGLGDTAMYLCATTDQPQHFGDGTRLSIL.

The CDR3, as DNA: TGTGCCAGCAGCCAGGGACAGTATCACAATGAGCAGTTCTTC. Protein: CASSQGQYHNEQFF. The rearrangement joins TRBV7-2 to TRBJ2-1; 7 bases map to TRBD1. Germline lookup yields CDR1 SGHTA and CDR2 FQGNSA. The CDR3 has 14 amino acids. J gave up 5 bases and V 5 bases, and 6 bases lay outside the gene matches.

This clonotype was picked up a small number of times. V is TRBV4-2 and J is TRBJ2-2; the D is unclear. The CDR3 has 14 amino acids. V lost 1 base and J lost 1, with 4 bases in between. Germline CDR1 is LGHNA and CDR2 is YNFKEQ. The CDR3 bases are TGTGCCAGCAGCCAAGCTCTGAACACCGGGGAGCTGTTTTTT. Translation: CASSQALNTGELFF.

This clonotype has only a few counts. This sequence joins TRBV27 and TRBJ2-3, with D perhaps matching TRBD2 (6 bases). The CDR3 runs 16 residues. V dropped 6 bases and J dropped 2 bases, with 18 bases sitting between them. Germline CDR1 MNHEY, CDR2 SMNVEV (reference sequence). The chain's CDR3 is CASSDSPRGYTDTQYF. The CDR3 coding sequence is TGTGCCAGCAGCGATTCCCCGCGGGGTTACACAGATACGCAGTATTTT.

This clonotype was recorded a few times. The chain joins TRBV9 to TRBJ2-7; unclear D gene. The germline V gene has CDR1 SGDLS and CDR2 YYNGEE. V was trimmed by 10 bases and J by 3 bases, leaving 5 bases between them. The CDR3 totals 9 residues. The CDR3 DNA reads as TGTGCCGGCGACTACGAGCAGTACTTC. Translation: CAGDYEQYF.

The chain is built from TRBV4-3 and TRBJ2-5; D is unresolved. The V gene lost 2 bases and the J gene lost 2 bases, with 12 bases spanning the gap. CDR3 length: 15 amino acids. The germline V gene encodes CDR1 LGHNA and CDR2 YSLEER. The CDR3 protein is CASSQFWVGQETQYF. CDR3 in DNA: TGCGCCAGCAGCCAATTCTGGGTCGGTCAAGAGACCCAGTACTTC.

The chain joins TRBV5-1 to TRBJ2-7, with D maybe TRBD1 (6 bases). Trimming shortened V by 0 bases and J by 4 bases, and 11 bases separated the two germline ends. This CDR3 comprises 14 residues. From germline, CDR1 is SGHRS and CDR2 YFSETQ. DNA of the CDR3: TGCGCCAGCAGCTTGGATGCAGGGGCTTACGAGCAGTACTTC. Protein sequence: CASSLDAGAYEQYF. The full variable domain, rest sourced from reference TRBV5-1 and TRBJ2-7, is KAGVTQTPRYLIKTRGQQVTLSCSPISGHRSVSWYQQTPGQGLQFLFEYFSETQRNKGNFPGRFSGRQFSNSRSEMNVSTLELGDSALYLCASSLDAGAYEQYFGPGTRLTVT.

This clonotype was detected only a few times. This sequence joins TRBV18 and TRBJ2-1; 11 bases agree with TRBD2. Trimming removed 3 bases from V and 6 bases from J; junction bases left unmatched: 7. Germline lookup yields CDR1 KGHSH and CDR2 LQKENI. CDR3 length equals 16 residues. DNA of the CDR3: TGTGCCAGCTCACCTCCCGGACTAGCGGGCCCCAATGAGCAGTTCTTC. Encoded protein: CASSPPGLAGPNEQFF.

The table lists this clonotype with a count of one. The V gene is TRBV6-1, the J gene TRBJ2-1; the match to TRBD2 covers 13 bases. J was trimmed by 0 bases and V by 6 bases; bases with no gene match: 11. CDR1 is MNHNS and CDR2 is SASEGT in the germline V gene. The CDR3 is 19 residues long. CDR3 nucleotide sequence: TGTGCCAGCAGCCGACCCGGGACTAGCGGGAAGAGCTCCTACAATGAGCAGTTCTTC. It encodes CASSRPGTSGKSSYNEQFF.

The V and J genes are TRBV29-1 and TRBJ2-1; 9 positions agree with TRBD2. The V and J ends lost 1 base and 4 bases, in that order; junction bases with no gene match: 5. The CDR3 extends over 15 amino acids. Germline CDR1 reads SQVTM; CDR2 reads ANQGSEA. For the CDR3, the DNA is TGCAGCGTTGAAGCCGGCGGGAGGGTATACAATGAGCAGTTCTTC. Residues: CSVEAGGRVYNEQFF.

This clonotype was observed many times. V is TRBV12-3 or TRBV12-4 and J is TRBJ1-6, with TRBD1 as a possible D gene (5 bases). With 6 bases removed from V and 10 bases from J, the gap between germline ends came to 10 bases. There are 12 residues in the CDR3. In nucleotides, the CDR3 is TGTGCCAGCAGCCATGACAGATCACCCCTCCACTTT. It specifies CASSHDRSPLHF.

The chain links TRBV12-3 or TRBV12-4 to TRBJ1-2; unclear D gene. V dropped 1 base and J dropped 7 bases, with 10 bases sitting between them. This CDR3 region has 13 residues. The DNA for the CDR3 is TGTGCCAGCAGTTTAGGGAGGGTTTCTGGCTACACCTTC. Its translation is CASSLGRVSGYTF.

V and J are TRBV20-1 and TRBJ2-2; D possibly corresponds to TRBD2 (5 bases). Trimming stripped 3 bases from V and 2 bases from J, with 13 bases between. The CDR3 runs 15 residues. Germline V gene lookup returns CDR1 DFQATT and CDR2 SNEGSKA (reference sequence). The CDR3 sequence: CSASARGTNTGELFF. CDR3 DNA: TGCAGTGCTAGTGCCCGGGGAACAAACACCGGGGAGCTGTTTTTT.

Written as DNA, the CDR3 is TGTGCCATCAGTGATCCGATCCGCGCCGGGGAGCTGTTTTTT. Its translation: CAISDPIRAGELFF. The chain carries TRBV10-3 and TRBJ2-2, with D hard to call. With 3 bases removed from V and 6 bases from J, the gap between germline ends came to 11 bases. Germline CDR1 reads ENHRY; CDR2 reads SYGVKD. CDR3 length: 14 amino acids.

The chain carries TRBV6-2 or TRBV6-3 and TRBJ2-7, with 10 nucleotides matching TRBD2. The CDR3 loop spans 14 amino acids. Germline V gives CDR1 MNHEY, CDR2 SVGEGT. The V gene end was trimmed by 7 bases and the J gene end by 3 bases; junction bases not matched to a gene: 6. The CDR3 coding sequence is TGTGCCAGCAACGCAGCGGGAGGGCTCTACGAGCAGTACTTC. Its translation is CASNAAGGLYEQYF.